This is a list of T cell receptor beta chains from one sample in a study of blood T cell repertoires in COVID-19. Data came from immunoSEQ multiplex PCR; TCRdb stores just in-frame clones and leaves some out. The sample lists around 200,000 clones; about 87% were seen once. Sequencing used peripheral blood. The receptors come from a woman aged 18-30 years who had recovered from COVID-19. Each CDR3 is given with its conserved first and last residue. D genes are given only for firm matches. Some rows have no size entry. The others give once, few or many, or a class for an expanded clone.

clone_size | d_call | j_call | v_call | cdr3_aa | cdr3_nt
. | . | TRBJ1-3 | TRBV9 | CASSVAEQVRNTIYF | TGTGCCAGCAGCGTAGCTGAGCAGGTCAGAAACACCATATATTTT
. | TRBD1 | TRBJ2-5 | TRBV7-9 | CASSPQGQRLQETQYF | TGTGCCAGCAGCCCACAGGGACAGCGGTTACAAGAGACCCAGTACTTC
. | TRBD1 | TRBJ1-1 | TRBV7-8 | CASSGQGYDEAFF | TGTGCCAGCAGCGGACAGGGTTATGATGAAGCTTTCTTT
. | TRBD2 | TRBJ2-1 | TRBV10-3 | CAISEVVVAGMYNEQFF | TGTGCCATCAGTGAGGTGGTTGTAGCGGGGATGTACAATGAGCAGTTCTTC
. | TRBD2 | TRBJ2-3 | TRBV19 | CASDTRRTSGRLGRDTQYF | TGTGCCAGTGATACACGTCGGACTAGCGGGAGATTGGGAAGAGATACGCAGTATTTT
. | TRBD1 | TRBJ1-2 | TRBV20-1 | CSASRQGESYGYTF | TGCAGTGCTAGTCGACAGGGCGAGAGCTATGGCTACACCTTC
. | . | TRBJ1-3 | TRBV9 | CASSESRGAGTGNTIYF | TGTGCCAGCAGCGAATCCCGGGGGGCGGGAACTGGAAACACCATATATTTT
. | . | TRBJ1-6 | TRBV18 | CASSPRLDNSPLHF | TGTGCCAGCTCGCCCCGACTCGACAATTCACCCCTCCACTTT
. | TRBD2 | TRBJ2-1 | TRBV7-6 | CASSLGGLADSSYNEQFF | TGTGCCAGCAGCTTAGGGGGACTAGCGGATAGCTCCTACAATGAGCAGTTCTTC
. | . | TRBJ2-3 | TRBV7-9 | CASSLAISGTDTQYF | TGTGCCAGCAGCTTGGCGATTAGCGGCACAGATACGCAGTATTTT
. | . | TRBJ1-1 | TRBV7-6 | CASSLQAKTEAFF | TGTGCCAGCAGCCTACAGGCGAAAACTGAAGCTTTCTTT
. | . | TRBJ1-2 | TRBV6-5 | CASSYQQGRYTF | TGTGCCAGCAGTTACCAACAGGGTCGCTACACCTTC
. | TRBD2 | TRBJ2-2 | TRBV3-1/TRBV3-2 | CASRPTSGSSSGELFF | TGTGCCAGCAGACCCACTAGCGGGAGTTCCTCGGGGGAGCTGTTTTTT
. | . | TRBJ1-2 | TRBV3-1/TRBV3-2 | CASSLTGSYGYTF | TGTGCCAGCAGCCTCACAGGGAGCTATGGCTACACCTTC
. | . | TRBJ2-1 | TRBV6-2/TRBV6-3 | CASSYSGGALYNEQFF | TGTGCCAGCAGTTACTCGGGGGGGGCTCTTTACAATGAGCAGTTCTTC
once | TRBD2 | TRBJ2-3 | TRBV7-3 | CASSILAGGTDTQYF | TGTGCCAGCAGCATCCTAGCGGGGGGCACAGATACGCAGTATTTT
. | TRBD1 | TRBJ1-1 | TRBV6-5 | CASSYSTGRPEAFF | TGTGCCAGCAGTTACTCGACAGGGCGGCCCGAAGCTTTCTTT
many | . | TRBJ1-1 | TRBV7-3 | CASSPRQVPPTEAFF | TGTGCCAGCAGCCCCCGGCAGGTCCCCCCTACTGAAGCTTTCTTT
. | TRBD1 | TRBJ2-7 | TRBV6-2/TRBV6-3 | CASSPQTGYSYEQYF | TGTGCCAGCAGTCCCCAGACAGGGTACTCCTACGAGCAGTACTTC
. | . | TRBJ2-3 | TRBV18 | CASSPPGGSTDTQYF | TGTGCCAGCTCACCACCGGGCGGGAGCACAGATACGCAGTATTTT
. | TRBD1 | TRBJ2-3 | TRBV7-9 | CASSPRRTGNTDNTDTQYF | TGTGCCAGCAGCCCCCGACGGACAGGGAACACTGACAACACAGATACGCAGTATTTT
. | . | TRBJ1-4 | TRBV9 | CASSETEGATNEKLFF | TGTGCCAGCAGCGAAACAGAGGGGGCAACTAATGAAAAACTGTTTTTT
few | TRBD1 | TRBJ1-1 | TRBV29-1 | CSGGQGASEAFF | TGCAGCGGGGGACAGGGGGCGTCTGAAGCTTTCTTT
. | TRBD1 | TRBJ1-4 | TRBV6-6 | CASSYSGQGNRIF | TGTGCCAGCAGTTACTCTGGACAGGGGAATAGAATTTTT
. | . | TRBJ2-1 | TRBV30 | CAWSPGDAGGQFF | TGTGCCTGGAGTCCGGGGGATGCCGGTGGGCAGTTCTTC
. | TRBD1 | TRBJ1-1 | TRBV2 | CASHRGEGEAFF | TGTGCCAGCCACAGGGGGGAGGGTGAAGCTTTCTTT
once | . | TRBJ2-7 | TRBV7-9 | CASEEDVVEQYF | TGTGCCAGCGAGGAGGATGTGGTCGAGCAGTACTTC
. | TRBD1 | TRBJ2-5 | TRBV5-4 | CASSATGAKETQYF | TGTGCCAGCAGCGCTACAGGGGCCAAGGAGACCCAGTACTTC
. | . | TRBJ2-4 | TRBV11-3 | CASSSSSGNIQYF | TGTGCCAGCAGCTCAAGTTCGGGGAACATTCAGTACTTC
. | TRBD1 | TRBJ1-1 | TRBV7-8 | CASSPTSGGWTEAFF | TGTGCCAGCAGCCCTACCTCAGGGGGCTGGACTGAAGCTTTCTTT
. | . | TRBJ1-1 | TRBV7-2 | CASRPTGTNTEAFF | TGTGCCAGCAGACCCACAGGGACGAACACTGAAGCTTTCTTT
once | TRBD1 | TRBJ1-2 | TRBV27 | CASSLSAGTGIYGYTF | TGTGCCAGCAGTTTATCAGCCGGGACAGGGATCTATGGCTACACCTTC
. | . | TRBJ1-3 | TRBV6-7 | CASSYSRGMATIYF | TGTGCCAGCAGTTACTCGAGGGGGATGGCCACCATATATTTT
. | . | TRBJ2-2 | TRBV15 | CATSRERTTNTGELFF | TGTGCCACCAGCAGAGAGAGGACAACGAACACCGGGGAGCTGTTTTTT
. | . | TRBJ2-5 | TRBV11-2 | CASSSGTQYF | TGTGCCAGCAGCAGCGGGACCCAGTACTTC
. | . | TRBJ1-5 | TRBV7-9 | CASSSAGGRNQPQHF | TGTGCCAGCAGCTCCGCCGGGGGGCGAAATCAGCCCCAGCATTTT
. | TRBD2 | TRBJ2-1 | TRBV6-5 | CASTNGGGNEQFF | TGTGCCAGCACCAATGGGGGGGGGAATGAGCAGTTCTTC
. | TRBD1 | TRBJ1-4 | TRBV19 | CASSMGQRNEKLFF | TGTGCCAGTAGTATGGGACAGCGTAATGAAAAACTGTTTTTT
. | TRBD2 | TRBJ2-5 | TRBV9 | CASSARASGGFGETQYF | TGTGCCAGCAGCGCTCGGGCTAGCGGGGGGTTTGGGGAGACCCAGTACTTC
. | TRBD1 | TRBJ1-1 | TRBV11-3 | CASSPTGVGSTEAFF | TGTGCCAGCAGCCCTACAGGGGTGGGGAGCACTGAAGCTTTCTTT
. | . | TRBJ1-1 | TRBV30 | CAWSAQGNTRGTEAFF | TGTGCCTGGAGTGCACAGGGCAATACAAGAGGAACTGAAGCTTTCTTT
. | . | TRBJ2-1 | TRBV12-5 | CASGLFAGSSYNEQFF | TGTGCTAGTGGTTTGTTCGCGGGGAGCTCCTACAATGAGCAGTTCTTC
few | . | TRBJ1-1 | TRBV6-5 | CASSYPGLGDTEAFF | TGTGCCAGCAGTTACCCGGGTTTAGGAGACACTGAAGCTTTCTTT
. | . | TRBJ2-2 | TRBV5-6 | CASSLLRLLNTGELFF | TGTGCCAGCAGCTTGTTGAGACTACTGAACACCGGGGAGCTGTTTTTT
. | TRBD1 | TRBJ2-3 | TRBV7-9 | CASSSPESGTGAGDTQYF | TGTGCCAGCAGCTCCCCCGAATCCGGGACAGGGGCCGGAGATACGCAGTATTTT
. | TRBD1 | TRBJ2-5 | TRBV30 | CAWSRGQGIQETQHF | TGTGCCTGGAGTAGGGGACAGGGGATACAAGAGACCCAGCACTTC
. | TRBD1 | TRBJ1-6 | TRBV5-1 | CASTRSGTGVGSPLHF | TGCGCCAGCACTAGGTCCGGGACAGGGGTAGGTTCACCCCTCCACTTT
. | TRBD1 | TRBJ1-5 | TRBV7-9 | CASSLTGTVSNQPQHF | TGTGCCAGCAGCTTAACCGGGACAGTTAGCAATCAGCCCCAGCATTTT
. | . | TRBJ1-5 | TRBV7-2 | CASSSTAGQPQHF | TGTGCCAGCAGCTCTACGGCAGGTCAGCCCCAGCATTTT
. | TRBD1 | TRBJ2-3 | TRBV5-6 | CASGLLQGTMDTQYF | TGTGCCAGCGGCCTCTTACAGGGGACAATGGATACGCAGTATTTT
. | TRBD1 | TRBJ1-2 | TRBV29-1 | CSVRTGDFYGYTF | TGCAGCGTTCGGACAGGGGACTTCTATGGCTACACCTTC
once | . | TRBJ2-1 | TRBV14 | CASSQAWGERQGEQFF | TGTGCCAGCAGCCAAGCTTGGGGGGAACGACAGGGTGAGCAGTTCTTC